This T cell receptor (beta chain) was observed in a study of blood T cell repertoires in COVID-19. Per the germline V gene, CDR1 is KGHSH and CDR2 is LQKENI. Between the trimmed V and J ends, which lost 0 bases and 7 bases, there was a span of 12 bases. The CDR3 is 14 amino acids. Using immunoSEQ multiplex PCR, the repertoire was profiled, and TCRdb retains in-frame clones only, with some absent. This sample has approximately 170,000 clones, with about 85% found just once. Sequenced: peripheral blood. The chain recombines TRBV18 with TRBJ1-2, with D possibly being TRBD1 (6 bases). This TCR was recovered from a man of 80 years or more with COVID-19, enrolled during active disease. The CDR3 is CASSPPARGFGYTF. The CDR3 bases are TGTGCCAGCTCACCACCGGCCAGGGGATTTGGCTACACCTTC.